This T cell receptor (beta chain) is drawn from a study of shared clonotypes between healthy human individuals. Study results and limitations: Among a few donors, roughly 5% of naive CD4 clonotypes were found in common.

Profiled with immunoSEQ multiplex PCR; TCRdb holds only in-frame clones, not every one. The sample contains about a million clones, approximately 80% of which appear only once. Germline values: CDR1 ENHRY, CDR2 SYGVKD. Trimming took off 2 bases at V and 4 bases at J, with 6 bases between the two ends. This CDR3 is 13 amino acids long. In regard to this clone: No antigen is known for it.

All the donors were Caucasian adults who lived in Nashville, Tennessee. The V gene is TRBV10-3, the J gene TRBJ2-4; no definite D call. The sequence came from a man between 18 and 35 years old in good health. The specimen was memory CD4+ T cells sorted from blood. As for subset: CD45RA-negative fraction. CDR3 amino acids: CAISEASKNIQYF. The CDR3 DNA follows: TGTGCCATCAGTGAGGCCAGTAAAAACATTCAGTACTTC.